This entry concerns a single TCR beta chain. This clonotype was seen a handful of times. This receptor's antigen is unknown. Base-call qualities are not available, and no considerably larger clone is one nucleotide away. This specimen belongs to a study of T-cell reconstitution after alpha-beta-depleted transplantation in children (dated by TCRdb to 2016 to 2017). For the study in its entirety: Using TCR repertoire profiling, the study quantitatively followed how T-cell immune reconstitution unfolded in children after TCRalphabeta/CD19-depleted allogeneic hematopoietic cell transplantation.

Its CDR3 holds 14 amino acids, cysteine through phenylalanine. Of the read, only the CDR3 DNA is kept; its 42 bases are in frame from base 1. The junction shows trimming of 5 bases on V and 8 bases on J, and the gene matches do not reach 7 bases of it. CDR1 and CDR2, per the germline V gene (reference sequence), are LNHDA and SQIVND. Libraries were constructed by PCR. This sample was sequenced with an Illumina HiSeq 2500. Molecular barcoding was employed in the preparation of TCR libraries, with unique molecular identifiers being used to normalize TCRbeta repertoire quantification. TCRdb reworked the public reads: Q25 trimming with fastp, MiXCR clone assembly, productive beta chains retained. Rows are combined by CDR3 protein, so each entry shows the most common genes and DNA. Here the sample has roughly 590,000 distinct CDR3 sequences; around 17% occur a single time. Of the sample, approximately 1% falls within the top ten clones.

Source: PBMCs from the stem cell graft donor, taken from the stem cell graft. The sequence is built from TRBV19 and TRBJ1-1; TRBD1 aligns with 11 central bases. The sequence was obtained from a human donor who donated a stem cell graft to a child with acute myeloid leukemia. The bases are TGTGCCAGTAGTTCCAACCGGGACAGGGGGGAAGCTTTCTTT. Translated, it reads CASSSNRDRGEAFF.